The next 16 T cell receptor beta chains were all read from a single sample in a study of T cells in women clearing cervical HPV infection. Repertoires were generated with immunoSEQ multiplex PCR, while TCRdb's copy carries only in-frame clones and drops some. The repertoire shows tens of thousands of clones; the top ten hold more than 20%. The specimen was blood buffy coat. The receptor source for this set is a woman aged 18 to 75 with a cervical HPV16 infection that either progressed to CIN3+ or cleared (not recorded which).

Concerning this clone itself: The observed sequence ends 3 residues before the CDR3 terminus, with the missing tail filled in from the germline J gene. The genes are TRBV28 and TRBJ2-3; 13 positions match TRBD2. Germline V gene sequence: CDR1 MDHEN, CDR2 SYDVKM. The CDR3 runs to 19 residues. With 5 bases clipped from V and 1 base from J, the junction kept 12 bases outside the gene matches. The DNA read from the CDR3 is TGTGCCAGCAGTCCGGGACTAGCGGGACAAACAACAGGCACAGATACG. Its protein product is CASSPGLAGQTTGTDT. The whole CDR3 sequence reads CASSPGLAGQTTGTDTQYF.

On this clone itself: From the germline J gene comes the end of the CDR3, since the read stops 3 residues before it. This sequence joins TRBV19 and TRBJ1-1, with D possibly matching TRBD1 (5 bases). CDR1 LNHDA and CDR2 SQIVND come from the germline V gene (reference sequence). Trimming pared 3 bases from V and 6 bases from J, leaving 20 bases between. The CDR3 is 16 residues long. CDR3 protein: CASSIPPQGRTAEAFF. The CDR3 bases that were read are TGTGCCAGTAGTATCCCCCCTCAGGGCAGGACGGCTGAA.

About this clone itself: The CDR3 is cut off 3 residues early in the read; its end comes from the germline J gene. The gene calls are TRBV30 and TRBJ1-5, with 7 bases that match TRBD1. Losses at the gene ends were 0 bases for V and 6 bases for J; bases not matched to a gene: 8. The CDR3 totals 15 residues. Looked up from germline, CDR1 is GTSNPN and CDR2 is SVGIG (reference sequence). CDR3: CAWSVTRGKIQPQHF. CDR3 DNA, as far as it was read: TGTGCCTGGAGTGTGACCAGGGGGAAGATTCAGCCC.

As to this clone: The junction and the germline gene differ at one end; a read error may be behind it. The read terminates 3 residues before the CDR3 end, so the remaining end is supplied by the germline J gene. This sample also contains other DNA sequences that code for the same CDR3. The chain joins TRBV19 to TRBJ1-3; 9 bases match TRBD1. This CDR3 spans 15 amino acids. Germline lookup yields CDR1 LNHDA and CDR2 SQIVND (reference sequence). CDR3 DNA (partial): TGTGCCAGTAGTTCATGGACAGGGGCTGGAAACACA. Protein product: CASSSWTGAGNT. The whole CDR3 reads CASSSWTGAGNTIYF.

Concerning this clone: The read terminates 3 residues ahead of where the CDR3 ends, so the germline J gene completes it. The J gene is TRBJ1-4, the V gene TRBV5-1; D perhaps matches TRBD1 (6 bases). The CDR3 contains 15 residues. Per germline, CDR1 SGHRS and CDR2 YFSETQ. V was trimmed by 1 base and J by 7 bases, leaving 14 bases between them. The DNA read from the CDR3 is TGCGCCAGCAGCTTGAGTCCAGGGGAGAGTGAAAAA. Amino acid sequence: CASSLSPGESEK. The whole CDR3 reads CASSLSPGESEKLFF.

CDR3 bases read: TGTGCCAGCAGCTTGGAGGGGTACGAG. Translating it yields CASSLEGYE. The CDR3 reads in full as CASSLEGYEQYF. The V and J genes are TRBV5-4 and TRBJ2-7; D is perhaps TRBD1 (5 bases). The sequenced fragment ends 3 residues before the CDR3 boundary, so the rest is inferred from the germline J gene. This CDR3 is 12 amino acids long. Deletions cut 0 bases from V and 4 bases from J, with 5 bases between. Germline V gives CDR1 SGHNT, CDR2 YYREEE (reference sequence).

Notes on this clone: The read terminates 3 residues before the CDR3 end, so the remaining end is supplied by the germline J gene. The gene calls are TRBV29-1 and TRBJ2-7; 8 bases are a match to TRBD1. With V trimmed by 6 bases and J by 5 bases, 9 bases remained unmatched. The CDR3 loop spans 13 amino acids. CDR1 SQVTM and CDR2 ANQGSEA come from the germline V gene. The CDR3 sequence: CSVSTGVRNEQYF. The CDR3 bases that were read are TGCAGCGTATCGACAGGGGTGAGGAACGAG.

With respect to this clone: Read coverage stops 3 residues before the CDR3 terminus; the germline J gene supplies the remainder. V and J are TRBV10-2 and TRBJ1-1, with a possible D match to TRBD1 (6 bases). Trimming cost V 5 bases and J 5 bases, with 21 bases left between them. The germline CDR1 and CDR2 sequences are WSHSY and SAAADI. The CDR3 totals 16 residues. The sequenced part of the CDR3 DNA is TGCGCCAGCAGTCCGAACTCTCCAGGGAGGGGGACTGAA. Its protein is CASSPNSPGRGTE. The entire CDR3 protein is CASSPNSPGRGTEAFF.

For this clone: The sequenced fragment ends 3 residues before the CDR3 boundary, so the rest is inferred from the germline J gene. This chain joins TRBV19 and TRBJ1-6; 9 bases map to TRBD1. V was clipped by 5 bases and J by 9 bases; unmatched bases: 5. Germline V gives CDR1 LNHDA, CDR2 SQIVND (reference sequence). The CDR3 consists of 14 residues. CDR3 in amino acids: CASSRDREGSPLHF. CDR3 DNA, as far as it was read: TGTGCCAGTAGTCGGGACAGGGAAGGTTCACCC.

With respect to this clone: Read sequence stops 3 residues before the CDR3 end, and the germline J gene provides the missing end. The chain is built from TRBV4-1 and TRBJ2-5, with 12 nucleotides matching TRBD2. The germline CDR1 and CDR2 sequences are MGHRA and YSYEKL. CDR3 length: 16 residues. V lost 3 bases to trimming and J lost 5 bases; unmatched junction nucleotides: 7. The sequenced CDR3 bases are TGCGCCAGCAGCCAGGGGAGACTAGCGGGAGAGGAGACC. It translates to CASSQGRLAGEET. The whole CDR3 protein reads CASSQGRLAGEETQYF.

CDR3 loop: CASTRGNTEAFF. The part of the CDR3 DNA that was read is TGTGCCAGTACCCGGGGAAACACTGAA. The chain couples TRBV19 to TRBJ1-1; D uncertain. The sequence runs out 3 residues before the end of the CDR3; the remainder is reconstructed from the germline J gene. Trimming removed 7 bases from V and 2 bases from J, with 8 bases in between. CDR3 length: 12 residues. Germline V gene sequence: CDR1 LNHDA, CDR2 SQIVND (reference sequence). The full variable domain, its missing parts supplied by reference TRBV19 and TRBJ1-1, is DGGITQSPKYLFRKEGQNVTLSCEQNLNHDAMYWYRQDPGQGLRLIYYSQIVNDFQKGDIAEGYSVSREKKESFPLTVTSAQKNPTAFYLCASTRGNTEAFFGQGTRLTVV.

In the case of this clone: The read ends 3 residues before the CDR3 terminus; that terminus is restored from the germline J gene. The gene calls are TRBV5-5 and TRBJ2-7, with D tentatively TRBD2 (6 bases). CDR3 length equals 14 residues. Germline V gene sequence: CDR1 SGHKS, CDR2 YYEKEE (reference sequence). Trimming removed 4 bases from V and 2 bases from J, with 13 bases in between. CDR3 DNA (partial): TGTGCCAGCAGCCTAACTAGCTACCCCTACGAG. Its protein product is CASSLTSYPYE. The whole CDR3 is CASSLTSYPYEQYF. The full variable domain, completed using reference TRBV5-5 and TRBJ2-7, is DAGVTQSPTHLIKTRGQQVTLRCSPISGHKSVSWYQQVLGQGPQFIFQYYEKEERGRGNFPDRFSARQFPNYSSELNVNALLLGDSALYLCASSLTSYPYEQYFGPGTRLTVT.

CDR3 region: CASSYEGAKQETQYF. The sequenced part of the CDR3 DNA is TGTGCCAGCAGTTACGAGGGGGCAAAACAGGAGACC. The rearrangement joins TRBV6-2 or TRBV6-3 to TRBJ2-5; 7 bases map to TRBD1. Read coverage stops 3 residues before the CDR3 terminus; the germline J gene supplies the remainder. The CDR3 runs 15 residues. J was trimmed by 5 bases and V by 2 bases; bases with no gene match: 8. CDR1 is MNHEY and CDR2 is SVGEGT in the germline V gene.

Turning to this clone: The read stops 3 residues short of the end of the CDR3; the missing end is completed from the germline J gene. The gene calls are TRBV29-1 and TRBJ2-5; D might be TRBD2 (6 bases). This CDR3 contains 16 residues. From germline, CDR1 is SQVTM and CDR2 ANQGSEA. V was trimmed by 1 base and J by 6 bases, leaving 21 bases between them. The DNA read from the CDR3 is TGCAGCGTTGAAGGGGGTCTTAGCGGCTCCCCGAAGACC. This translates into CSVEGGLSGSPKT. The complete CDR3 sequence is CSVEGGLSGSPKTQYF. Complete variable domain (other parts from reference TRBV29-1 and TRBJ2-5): SAVISQKPSRDICQRGTSLTIQCQVDSQVTMMFWYRQQPGQSLTLIATANQGSEATYESGFVIDKFPISRPNLTFSTLTVSNMSPEDSSIYLCSVEGGLSGSPKTQYFGPGTRLLVL.

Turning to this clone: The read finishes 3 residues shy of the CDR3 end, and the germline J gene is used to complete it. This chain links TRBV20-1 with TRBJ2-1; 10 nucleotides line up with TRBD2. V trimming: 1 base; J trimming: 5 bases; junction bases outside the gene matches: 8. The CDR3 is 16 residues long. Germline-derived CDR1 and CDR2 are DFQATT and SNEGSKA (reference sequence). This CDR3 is CSARGLAGKRNNEQFF. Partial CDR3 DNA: TGCAGTGCTAGAGGACTAGCGGGCAAAAGGAACAATGAG.

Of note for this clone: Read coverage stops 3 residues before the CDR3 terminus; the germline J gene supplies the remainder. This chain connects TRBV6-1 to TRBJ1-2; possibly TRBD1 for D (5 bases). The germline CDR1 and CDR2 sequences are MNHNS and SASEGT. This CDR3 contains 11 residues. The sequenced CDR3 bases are TGTGCCAGCAGTGAAACAGGCGGC. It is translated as CASSETGG. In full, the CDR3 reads CASSETGGYTF.